This TCR beta chain was profiled in a study of control samples from healthy donors and cancer patients. Between the trimmed V and J ends, which lost 1 base and 2 bases, there was a span of 11 bases. The CDR3 is 15 amino acids. CDR1 LGHDT and CDR2 YNNKEL come from the germline V gene (reference sequence). This clone appeared a few times. Generated by immunoSEQ multiplex PCR, the TCRdb table keeps only in-frame clones and is missing some. Among about 60,000 clones listed, roughly 95% were seen once. The material sequenced was blood. The J gene is TRBJ1-2, the V gene TRBV3-1 (or the pseudogene TRBV3-2), with D hard to call. This clonotype was obtained from a young woman in good health. The CDR3 region is CASSQVNGVNYGYTF. CDR3 nucleotide sequence: TGTGCCAGCAGCCAAGTGAATGGGGTGAACTATGGCTACACCTTC.